The T cell receptor (beta chain) under discussion was sequenced for a study of cytomegalovirus exposure and HLA in healthy donors. Findings and limits, study-wide: A previous analysis found most TCR beta V segments productive roughly 87% or roughly 30% of the time.

As concerns this clone: What it binds is not known.

Amplification used 60 Vbeta primers and 13 Jbeta primers. Produced via immunoSEQ multiplex PCR; TCRdb's table is partial and in-frame only. This sample carries roughly 140,000 clones, 60% to 80% of them seen once, and the ten largest clones take approximately 5%. Per germline, CDR1 GTSNPN and CDR2 SVGIG (reference sequence). V shed 1 base and J 2 bases; nucleotides not matched to a gene: 5. This CDR3 is built from 15 residues. Sequenced input: PBMCs. This rearrangement joins TRBV30 to TRBJ1-3, with 7 bases that match TRBD1. The receptor's source is a woman in her forties or fifties in good health and CMV-seronegative. CDR3 nucleotides: TGTGCCTGGAGTGACGGGACAGTCCCTGGAAACACCATATATTTT. This codes for CAWSDGTVPGNTIYF.